This T cell receptor beta chain was profiled in a study of regulatory T cells in long-lasting Graves disease. TCR beta libraries were built with iRepertoire HTBI primers and Arm-PCR of CDR3 regions. MiXCR, run by TCRdb on the multiplex PCR reads, gives a single entry per CDR3 protein. Of 450,000 or so distinct CDR3 sequences in the sample, less than 25% were seen once. Germline loops: CDR1 MDHEN, CDR2 SYDVKM. V lost 4 bases, J lost 10 bases, and 14 bases lay in between. There are 13 residues in the CDR3. The sample's time point: persistent/refractory GD, antithyroid drugs over 5 years with positive TRAb. The TCR library was made from RNA that had been extracted from PBMCs in TRIzol. One endocrinology department in Xi'an, China, was where patients came from.

The genes are TRBV28 and TRBJ2-1; TRBD2 is a possible D gene (6 bases). Sequencing used peripheral blood mononuclear cells (PBMCs), obtained when the disease was refractory, from a patient treated with antithyroid drugs. This receptor was obtained from a female donor with Graves disease. CDR3 in amino acids: CASSSPGRKEQFF. In DNA form, the CDR3 reads TGTGCCAGCAGTTCACCGGGGAGGAAGGAGCAGTTCTTC.